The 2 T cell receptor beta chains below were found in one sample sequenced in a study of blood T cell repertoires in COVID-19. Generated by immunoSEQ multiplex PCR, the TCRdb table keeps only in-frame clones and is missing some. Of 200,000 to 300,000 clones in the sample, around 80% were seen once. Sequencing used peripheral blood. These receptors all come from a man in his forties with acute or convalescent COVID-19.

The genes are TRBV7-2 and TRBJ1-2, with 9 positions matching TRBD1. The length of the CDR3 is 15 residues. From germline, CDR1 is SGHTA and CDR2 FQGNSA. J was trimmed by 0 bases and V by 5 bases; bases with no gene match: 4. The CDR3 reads CASSMGQGTNYGYTF. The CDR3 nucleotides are TGTGCCAGCAGCATGGGACAGGGTACTAACTATGGCTACACCTTC.

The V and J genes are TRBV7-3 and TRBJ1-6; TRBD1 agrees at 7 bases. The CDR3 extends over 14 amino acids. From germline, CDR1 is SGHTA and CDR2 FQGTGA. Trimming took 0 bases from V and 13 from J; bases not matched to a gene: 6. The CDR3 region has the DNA TGTGCCAGCAGCTTAACGGCCAGGGGGATCCCCCTCCACTTT. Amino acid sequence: CASSLTARGIPLHF.